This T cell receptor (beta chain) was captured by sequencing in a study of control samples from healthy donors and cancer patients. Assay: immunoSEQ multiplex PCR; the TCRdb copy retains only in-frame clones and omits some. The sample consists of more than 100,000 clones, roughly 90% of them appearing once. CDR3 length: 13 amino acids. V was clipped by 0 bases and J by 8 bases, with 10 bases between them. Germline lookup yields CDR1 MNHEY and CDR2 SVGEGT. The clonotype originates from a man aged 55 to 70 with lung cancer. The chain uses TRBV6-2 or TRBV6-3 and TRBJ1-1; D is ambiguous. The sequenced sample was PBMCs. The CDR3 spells CASSYSVQLEAFF. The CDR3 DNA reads TGTGCCAGCAGTTACTCGGTACAGTTAGAAGCTTTCTTT.